The sequence of this TCR beta chain was determined in a study of OX40 agonist ivuxolimab in advanced cancers. Study overall: A male proportion of approximately 80% was recorded, with mean age about 60 years and range about 23 to 90. The study's findings and limits: Expanded peripheral T-cell antigen specificity went undetermined. Blood T cells, both CD4+ and CD8+, expanded clonally by week 6 at 0.1 to 3.0 mg/kg.

Assay: immunoSEQ multiplex PCR; the TCRdb copy retains only in-frame clones and omits some. The sample shows tens of thousands of clones, roughly 88% of them seen only once. In germline, CDR1 is MNHEY, CDR2 SMNVEV (reference sequence). The CDR3 loop spans 18 amino acids. Trimming cost V 3 bases and J 7 bases; bases outside gene matches: 13. Details on this clone: Its antigen is undetermined.

The sequencing used CD4+ or CD8+ T cells sorted from blood, collected in a trial of the OX40 agonist ivuxolimab. This chain uses TRBV27 with TRBJ2-1; 12 bases fit TRBD2. The receptor was isolated from an adult with an advanced solid tumor such as melanoma, head and neck, liver or kidney cancer. Written as DNA, the CDR3 is TGTGCCAGCAGTTTTTCCGCCCCGACTAGCGGGAGTGCAAATGAGCAGTTCTTC. Its protein is CASSFSAPTSGSANEQFF.